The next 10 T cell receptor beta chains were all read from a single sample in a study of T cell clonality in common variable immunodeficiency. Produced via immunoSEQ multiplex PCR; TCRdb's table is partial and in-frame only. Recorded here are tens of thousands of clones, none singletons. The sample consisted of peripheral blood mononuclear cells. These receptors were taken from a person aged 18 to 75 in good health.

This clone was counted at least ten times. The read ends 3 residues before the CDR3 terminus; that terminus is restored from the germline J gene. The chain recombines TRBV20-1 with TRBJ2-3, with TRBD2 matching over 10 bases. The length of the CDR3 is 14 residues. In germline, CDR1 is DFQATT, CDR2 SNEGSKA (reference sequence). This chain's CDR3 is CSAILAGFQETQYF. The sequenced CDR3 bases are TGCAGTGCAATACTAGCGGGATTCCAAGAGACG.

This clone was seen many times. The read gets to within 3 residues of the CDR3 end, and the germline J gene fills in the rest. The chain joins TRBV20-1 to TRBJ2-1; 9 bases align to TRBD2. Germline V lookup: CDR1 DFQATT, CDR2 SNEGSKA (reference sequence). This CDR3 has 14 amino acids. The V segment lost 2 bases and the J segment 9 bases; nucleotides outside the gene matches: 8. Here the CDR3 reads CSARKAGGLGEQFF. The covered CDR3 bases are TGCAGTGCTAGAAAGGCGGGAGGGTTAGGTGAG.

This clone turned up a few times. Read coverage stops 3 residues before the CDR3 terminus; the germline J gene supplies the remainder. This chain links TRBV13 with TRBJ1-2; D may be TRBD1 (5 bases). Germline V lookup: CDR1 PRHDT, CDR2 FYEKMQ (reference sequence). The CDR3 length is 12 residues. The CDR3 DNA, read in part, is TGTGCCAGCAGCTCCTCCCGGGGGGGC. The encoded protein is CASSSSRGG. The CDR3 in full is CASSSSRGGYTF.

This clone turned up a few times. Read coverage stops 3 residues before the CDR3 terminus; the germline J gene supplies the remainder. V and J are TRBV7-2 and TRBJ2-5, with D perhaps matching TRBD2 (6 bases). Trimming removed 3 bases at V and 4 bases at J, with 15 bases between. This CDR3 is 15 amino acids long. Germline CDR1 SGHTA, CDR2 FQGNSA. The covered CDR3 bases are TGTGCCAGCAGCTTGCTAACTAGCAGCCGAGAGACC. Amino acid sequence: CASSLLTSSRET. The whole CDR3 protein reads CASSLLTSSRETQYF.

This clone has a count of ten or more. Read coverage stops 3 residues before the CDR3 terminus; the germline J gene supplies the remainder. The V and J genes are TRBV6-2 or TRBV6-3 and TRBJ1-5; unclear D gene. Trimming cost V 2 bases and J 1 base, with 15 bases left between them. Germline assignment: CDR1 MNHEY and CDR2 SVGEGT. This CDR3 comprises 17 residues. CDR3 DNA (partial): TGTGCCAGCAGTTACCCCGAGAACCAAAGGAGCAATCAGCCC. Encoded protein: CASSYPENQRSNQP. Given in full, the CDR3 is CASSYPENQRSNQPQHF.

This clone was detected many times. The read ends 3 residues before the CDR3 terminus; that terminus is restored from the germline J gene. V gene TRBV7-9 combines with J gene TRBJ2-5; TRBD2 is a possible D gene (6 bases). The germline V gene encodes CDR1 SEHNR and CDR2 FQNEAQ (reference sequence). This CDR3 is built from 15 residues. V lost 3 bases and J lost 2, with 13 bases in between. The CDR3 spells CASSFARDLQETQYF. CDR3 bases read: TGTGCCAGCAGCTTCGCCCGGGACTTACAAGAGACC.

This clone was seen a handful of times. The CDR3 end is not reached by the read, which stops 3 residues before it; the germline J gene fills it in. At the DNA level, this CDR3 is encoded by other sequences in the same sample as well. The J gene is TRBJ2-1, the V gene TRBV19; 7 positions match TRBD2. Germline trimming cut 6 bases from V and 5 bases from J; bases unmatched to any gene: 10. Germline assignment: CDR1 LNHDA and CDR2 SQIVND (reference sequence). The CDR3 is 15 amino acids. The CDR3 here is CASSIRGLADNEQFF. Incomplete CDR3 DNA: TGTGCCAGTAGCATTCGAGGGCTAGCGGACAATGAG.

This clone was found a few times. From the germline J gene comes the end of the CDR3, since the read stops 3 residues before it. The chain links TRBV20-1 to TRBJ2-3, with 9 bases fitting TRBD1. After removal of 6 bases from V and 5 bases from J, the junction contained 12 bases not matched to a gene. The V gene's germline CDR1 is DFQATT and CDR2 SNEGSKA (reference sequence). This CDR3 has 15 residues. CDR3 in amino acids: CSAPPNRGLGDTQYF. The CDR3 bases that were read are TGCAGTGCCCCTCCCAACAGGGGGCTGGGAGATACG.

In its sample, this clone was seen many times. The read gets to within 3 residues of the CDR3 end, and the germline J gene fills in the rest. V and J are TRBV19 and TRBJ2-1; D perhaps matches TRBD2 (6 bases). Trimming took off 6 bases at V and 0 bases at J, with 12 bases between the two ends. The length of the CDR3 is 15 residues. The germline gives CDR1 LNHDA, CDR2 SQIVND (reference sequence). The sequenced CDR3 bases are TGTGCCAGTAGCCCTAGCGACTACTCCTACAATGAG. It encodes CASSPSDYSYNE. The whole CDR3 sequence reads CASSPSDYSYNEQFF.

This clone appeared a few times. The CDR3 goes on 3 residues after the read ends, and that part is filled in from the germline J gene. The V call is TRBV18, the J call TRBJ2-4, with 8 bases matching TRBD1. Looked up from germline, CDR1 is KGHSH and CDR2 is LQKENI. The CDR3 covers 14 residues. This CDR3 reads CASSLGQGDYGQYF. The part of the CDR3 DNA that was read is TGTGCCAGCTCACTTGGACAGGGCGACTATGGT.